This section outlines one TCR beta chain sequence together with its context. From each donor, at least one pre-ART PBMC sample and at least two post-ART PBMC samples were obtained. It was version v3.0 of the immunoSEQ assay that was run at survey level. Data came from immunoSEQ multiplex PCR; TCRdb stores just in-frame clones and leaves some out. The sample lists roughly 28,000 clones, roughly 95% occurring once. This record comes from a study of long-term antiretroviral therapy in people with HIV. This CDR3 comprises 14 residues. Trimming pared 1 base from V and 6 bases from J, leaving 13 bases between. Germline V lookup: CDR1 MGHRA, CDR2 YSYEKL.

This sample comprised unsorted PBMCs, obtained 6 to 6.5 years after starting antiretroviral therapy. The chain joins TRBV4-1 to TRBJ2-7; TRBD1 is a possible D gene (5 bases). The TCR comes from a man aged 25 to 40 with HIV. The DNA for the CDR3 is TGCGCCAGCAGCCAAGCCCCAGGGTGGGGCGAGCAGTACTTC. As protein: CASSQAPGWGEQYF.